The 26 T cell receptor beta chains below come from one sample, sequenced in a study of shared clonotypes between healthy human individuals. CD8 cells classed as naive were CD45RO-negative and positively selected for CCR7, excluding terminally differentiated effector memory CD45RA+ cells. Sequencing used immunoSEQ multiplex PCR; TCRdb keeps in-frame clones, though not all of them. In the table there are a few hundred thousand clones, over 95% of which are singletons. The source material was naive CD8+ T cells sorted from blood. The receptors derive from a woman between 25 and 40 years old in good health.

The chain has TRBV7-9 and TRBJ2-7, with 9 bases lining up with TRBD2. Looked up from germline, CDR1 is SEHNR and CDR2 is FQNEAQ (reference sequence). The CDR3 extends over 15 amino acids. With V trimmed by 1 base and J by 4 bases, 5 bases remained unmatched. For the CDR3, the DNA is TGTGCCAGCAGCTTAGGGGTTAGCGGGAGTTACGAGCAGTACTTC. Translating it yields CASSLGVSGSYEQYF.

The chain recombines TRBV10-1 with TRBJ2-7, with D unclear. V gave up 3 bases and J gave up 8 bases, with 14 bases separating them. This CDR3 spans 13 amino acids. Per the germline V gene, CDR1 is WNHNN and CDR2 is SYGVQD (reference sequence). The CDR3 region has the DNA TGCGCCAGCAGTGAATCTAGGGCCCTCCAGCAGTACTTC. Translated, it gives CASSESRALQQYF.

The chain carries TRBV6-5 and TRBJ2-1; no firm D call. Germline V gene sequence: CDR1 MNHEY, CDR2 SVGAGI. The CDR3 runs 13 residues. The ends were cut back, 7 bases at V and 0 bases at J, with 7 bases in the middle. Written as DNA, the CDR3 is TGTGCCAGCACTGGCGGCTCCTACAATGAGCAGTTCTTC. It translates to CASTGGSYNEQFF.

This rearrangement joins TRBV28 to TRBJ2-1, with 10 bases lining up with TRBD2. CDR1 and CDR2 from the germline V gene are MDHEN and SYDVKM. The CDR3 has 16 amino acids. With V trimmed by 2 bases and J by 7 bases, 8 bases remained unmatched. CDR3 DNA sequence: TGTGCCAGCAGTTTAGCGCTAGCGGGAGATTGGAATGAGCAGTTCTTC. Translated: CASSLALAGDWNEQFF.

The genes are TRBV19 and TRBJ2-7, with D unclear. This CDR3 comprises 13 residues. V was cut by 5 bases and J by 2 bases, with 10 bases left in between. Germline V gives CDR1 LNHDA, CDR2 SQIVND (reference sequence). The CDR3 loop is CASSVSSTYEQYF. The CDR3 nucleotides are TGTGCCAGTAGTGTCAGCTCGACCTACGAGCAGTACTTC.

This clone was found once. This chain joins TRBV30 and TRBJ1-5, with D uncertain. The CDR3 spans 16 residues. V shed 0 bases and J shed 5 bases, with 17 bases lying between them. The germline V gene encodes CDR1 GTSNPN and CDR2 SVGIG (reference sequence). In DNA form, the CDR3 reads TGTGCCTGGAGTGTCGAGTCCTCGGGCAAATATCAGCCCCAGCATTTT. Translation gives CAWSVESSGKYQPQHF.

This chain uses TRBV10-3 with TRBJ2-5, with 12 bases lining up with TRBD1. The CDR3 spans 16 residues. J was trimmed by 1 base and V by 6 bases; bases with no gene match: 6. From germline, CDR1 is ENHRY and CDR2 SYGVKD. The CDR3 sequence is CAISPGTGGFQETQYF. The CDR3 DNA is TGTGCCATCAGCCCCGGGACAGGGGGCTTCCAAGAGACCCAGTACTTC.

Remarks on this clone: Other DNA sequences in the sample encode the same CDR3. This CDR3 reads CASSWTGGSYNEQFF. The CDR3 nucleotides read TGCGCCAGCAGCTGGACAGGGGGATCCTACAATGAGCAGTTCTTC. The chain carries TRBV5-1 and TRBJ2-1, with 10 bases matching TRBD1. Germline values: CDR1 SGHRS, CDR2 YFSETQ. CDR3 length equals 15 residues. V lost 3 bases and J lost 1; bases outside the gene matches: 1. Looking up the rest from reference TRBV5-1 and TRBJ2-1 gives the full variable domain: KAGVTQTPRYLIKTRGQQVTLSCSPISGHRSVSWYQQTPGQGLQFLFEYFSETQRNKGNFPGRFSGRQFSNSRSEMNVSTLELGDSALYLCASSWTGGSYNEQFFGPGTRLTVL.

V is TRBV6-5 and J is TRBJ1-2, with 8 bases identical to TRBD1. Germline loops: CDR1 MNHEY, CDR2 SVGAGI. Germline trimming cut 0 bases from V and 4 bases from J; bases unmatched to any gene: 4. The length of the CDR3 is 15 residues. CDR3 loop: CASSYSTGAGYGYTF. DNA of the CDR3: TGTGCCAGCAGTTACTCGACAGGGGCGGGCTATGGCTACACCTTC.

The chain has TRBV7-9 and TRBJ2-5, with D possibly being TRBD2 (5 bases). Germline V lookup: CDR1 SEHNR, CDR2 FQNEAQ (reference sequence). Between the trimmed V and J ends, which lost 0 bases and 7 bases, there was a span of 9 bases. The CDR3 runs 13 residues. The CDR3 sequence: CASSLASAGTQYF. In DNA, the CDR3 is TGTGCCAGCAGCTTAGCCTCGGCGGGGACCCAGTACTTC.

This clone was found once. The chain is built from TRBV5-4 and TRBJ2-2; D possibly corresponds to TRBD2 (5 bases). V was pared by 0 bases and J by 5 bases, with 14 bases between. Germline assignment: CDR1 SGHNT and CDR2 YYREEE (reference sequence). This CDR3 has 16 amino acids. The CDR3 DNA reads TGTGCCAGCAGCTTGGCCCAGCGGCCGGGGACCGGGGAGCTGTTTTTT. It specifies CASSLAQRPGTGELFF.

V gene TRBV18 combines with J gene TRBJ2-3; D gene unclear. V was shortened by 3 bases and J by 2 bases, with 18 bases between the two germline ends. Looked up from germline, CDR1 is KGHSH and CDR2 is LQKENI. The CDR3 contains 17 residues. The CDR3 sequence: CASSPYPITTDTDTQYF. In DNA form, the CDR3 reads TGTGCCAGCTCACCCTACCCTATAACCACCGACACAGATACGCAGTATTTT.

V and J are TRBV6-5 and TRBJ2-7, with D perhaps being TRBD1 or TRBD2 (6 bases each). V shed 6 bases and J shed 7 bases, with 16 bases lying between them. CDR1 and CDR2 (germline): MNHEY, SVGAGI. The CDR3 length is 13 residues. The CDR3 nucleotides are TGTGCCAGCAGCCCTGACGGGGGCTGGGAGCAGTACTTC. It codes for CASSPDGGWEQYF.

DNA for the CDR3: TGTGCCAGCAGCGTAGTAACTAGCGGGATTGATGAGCAGTTCTTC. Its protein product is CASSVVTSGIDEQFF. The rearrangement links TRBV9 to TRBJ2-1; 10 nucleotides line up with TRBD2. The V and J ends lost 0 bases and 8 bases, in that order; junction bases with no gene match: 5. Germline CDR1 is SGDLS and CDR2 is YYNGEE. The CDR3 spans 15 residues.

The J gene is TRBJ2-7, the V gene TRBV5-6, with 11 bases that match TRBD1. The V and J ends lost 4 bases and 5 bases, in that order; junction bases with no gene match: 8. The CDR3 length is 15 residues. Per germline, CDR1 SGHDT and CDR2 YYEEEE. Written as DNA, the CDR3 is TGTGCCAGCAGCGCCTCGGGACAGGGGGAAGACGAGCAGTACTTC. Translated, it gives CASSASGQGEDEQYF.

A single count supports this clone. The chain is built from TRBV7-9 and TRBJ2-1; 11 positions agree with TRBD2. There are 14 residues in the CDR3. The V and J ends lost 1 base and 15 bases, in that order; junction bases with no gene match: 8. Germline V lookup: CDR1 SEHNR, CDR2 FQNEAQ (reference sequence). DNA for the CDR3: TGTGCCAGCAGCTTAGGTGGACTAGCGGGCATGTTGTTCTTC. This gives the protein CASSLGGLAGMLFF.

The CDR3 DNA reads as TGTGCCAGCAGCCATGGGTTGAACACTGAAGCTTTCTTT. Amino acids: CASSHGLNTEAFF. This chain uses TRBV5-4 with TRBJ1-1, with D uncertain. Germline V CDR1 and CDR2: SGHNT, YYREEE (reference sequence). This CDR3 has 13 amino acids. The germline V and J ends were trimmed by 4 bases and 0 bases, with 7 bases remaining between them.

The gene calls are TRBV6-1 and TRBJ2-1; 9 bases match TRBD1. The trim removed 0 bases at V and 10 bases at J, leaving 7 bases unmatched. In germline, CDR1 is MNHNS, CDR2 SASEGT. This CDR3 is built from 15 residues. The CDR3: CASSEAGTGNGEQFF. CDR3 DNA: TGTGCCAGCAGTGAAGCGGGGACAGGGAACGGCGAGCAGTTCTTC.

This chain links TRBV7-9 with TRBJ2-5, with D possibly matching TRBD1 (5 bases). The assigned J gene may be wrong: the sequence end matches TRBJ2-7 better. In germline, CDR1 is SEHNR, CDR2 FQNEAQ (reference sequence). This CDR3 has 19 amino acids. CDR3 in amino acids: CASSLYDPGRQFRSYEQYF. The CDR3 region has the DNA TGTGCCAGCAGCTTATACGACCCGGGCCGACAGTTCCGCTCCTACGAGCAGTACTTC.

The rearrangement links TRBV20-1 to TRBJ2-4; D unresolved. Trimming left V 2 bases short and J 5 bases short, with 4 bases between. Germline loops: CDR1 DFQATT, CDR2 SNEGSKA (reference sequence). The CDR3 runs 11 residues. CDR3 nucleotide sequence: TGCAGTGCTAGATGGGAAAACATTCAGTACTTC. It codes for CSARWENIQYF.

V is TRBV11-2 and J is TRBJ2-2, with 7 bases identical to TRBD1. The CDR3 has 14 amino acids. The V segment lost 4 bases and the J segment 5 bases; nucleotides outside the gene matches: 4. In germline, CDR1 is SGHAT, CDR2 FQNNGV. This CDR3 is CASSWDSTTGELFF. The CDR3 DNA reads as TGTGCCAGCAGCTGGGACAGTACAACCGGGGAGCTGTTTTTT.

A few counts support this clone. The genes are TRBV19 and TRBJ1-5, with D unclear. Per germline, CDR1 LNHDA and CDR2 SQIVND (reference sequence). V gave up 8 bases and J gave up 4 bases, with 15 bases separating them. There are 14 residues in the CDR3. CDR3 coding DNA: TGTGCCAGTTCTCCCAATCTCGGGAATCAGCCCCAGCATTTT. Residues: CASSPNLGNQPQHF.

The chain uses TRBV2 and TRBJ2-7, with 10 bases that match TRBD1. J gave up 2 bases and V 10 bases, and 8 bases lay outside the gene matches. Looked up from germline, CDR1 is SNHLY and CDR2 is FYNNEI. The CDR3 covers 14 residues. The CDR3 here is CANRWGQGTYEQYF. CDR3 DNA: TGTGCCAACCGATGGGGACAGGGGACCTACGAGCAGTACTTC.

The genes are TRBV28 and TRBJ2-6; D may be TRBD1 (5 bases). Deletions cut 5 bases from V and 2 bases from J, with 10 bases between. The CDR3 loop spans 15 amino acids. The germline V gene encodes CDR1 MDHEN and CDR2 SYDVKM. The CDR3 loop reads CASSPVGAGANVLTF. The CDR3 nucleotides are TGTGCCAGCAGTCCCGTAGGGGCTGGGGCCAACGTCCTGACTTTC.

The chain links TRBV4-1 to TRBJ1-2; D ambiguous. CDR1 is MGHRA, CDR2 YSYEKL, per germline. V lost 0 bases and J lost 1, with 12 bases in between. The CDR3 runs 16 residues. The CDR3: CASSQDSPGFNYGYTF. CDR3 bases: TGCGCCAGCAGCCAAGATTCGCCAGGATTTAACTATGGCTACACCTTC.

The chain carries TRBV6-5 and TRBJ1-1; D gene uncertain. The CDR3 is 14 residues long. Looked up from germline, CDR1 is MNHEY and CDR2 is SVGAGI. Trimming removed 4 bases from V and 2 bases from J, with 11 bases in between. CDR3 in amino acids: CASSLGPENTEAFF. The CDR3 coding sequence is TGTGCCAGCAGTTTAGGCCCGGAAAACACTGAAGCTTTCTTT.